This TCR beta chain was profiled in a study of blood T cell repertoires in COVID-19. For the study at large: Material from acute and convalescent COVID-19 was sourced from the United States, Italy and Spain.

Original data processing: Reference gene primer amplification gave nucleated cell count estimates. Clones were sequenced by immunoSEQ multiplex PCR, and TCRdb holds only the in-frame ones, with some missing. V, J and clone size reflect that table, while D and trimming were determined from the DNA. The sample yields some 45,000 clones, about 86% seen once. CDR3 length: 12 residues. The V and J ends lost 1 base and 9 bases respectively, with 6 bases between them. CDR1 is MNHNS and CDR2 is SASEGT in the germline V gene. The specimen sequenced was peripheral blood. This receptor was obtained from a human donor in a cohort sampled during active COVID-19. The chain uses TRBV6-1 and TRBJ2-2; D is unclear. CDR3 region: CASSEGSRELFF. The CDR3 region has the DNA TGTGCCAGCAGTGAAGGAAGCCGGGAGCTGTTTTTT.